This TCR beta chain was recorded in a study of blood T cell repertoires in COVID-19. Study at large: The origin of the acute and convalescent COVID-19 samples was the United States, Italy and Spain.

How the authors handled the data: Reference gene primer amplification gave estimated nucleated cell counts. This table comes from immunoSEQ multiplex PCR, and its TCRdb copy is limited to in-frame clones, with some not included. The V and J calls and clone size are taken from that table; D and trimming were inferred from the DNA. The repertoire holds roughly 240,000 clones, with roughly 82% as singletons. The germline gives CDR1 SGHRS, CDR2 YFSETQ. With 0 bases removed from V and 6 bases from J, the gap between germline ends came to 12 bases. The CDR3 has 14 residues. The sequence derives from a woman in her 70s with acute or convalescent COVID-19. The chain has TRBV5-1 and TRBJ1-1; D may be TRBD1 (5 bases). Input material: peripheral blood. The CDR3 protein is CASSLVGGAPEAFF. The CDR3 DNA reads as TGCGCCAGCAGCTTGGTAGGAGGGGCTCCTGAAGCTTTCTTT.